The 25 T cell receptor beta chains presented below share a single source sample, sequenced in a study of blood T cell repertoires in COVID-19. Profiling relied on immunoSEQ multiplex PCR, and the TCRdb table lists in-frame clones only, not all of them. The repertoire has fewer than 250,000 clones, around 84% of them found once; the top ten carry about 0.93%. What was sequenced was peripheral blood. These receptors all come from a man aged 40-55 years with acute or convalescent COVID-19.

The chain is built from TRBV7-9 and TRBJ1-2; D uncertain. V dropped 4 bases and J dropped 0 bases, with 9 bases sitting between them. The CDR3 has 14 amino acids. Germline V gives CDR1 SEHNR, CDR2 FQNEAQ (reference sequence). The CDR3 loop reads CASSYTGSNYGYTF. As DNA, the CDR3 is TGTGCCAGCAGCTATACGGGATCTAACTATGGCTACACCTTC. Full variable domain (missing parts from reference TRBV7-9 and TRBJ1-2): DTGVSQNPRHKITKRGQNVTFRCDPISEHNRLYWYRQTLGQGPEFLTYFQNEAQLEKSRLLSDRFSAERPKGSFSTLEIQRTEQGDSAMYLCASSYTGSNYGYTFGSGTRLTVV.

CDR3 residues: CASSQEGTSGPSTDTQYF. CDR3 DNA: TGCGCCAGCAGCCAAGAAGGGACTAGCGGACCTAGCACAGATACGCAGTATTTT. This rearrangement joins TRBV4-1 to TRBJ2-3; 11 bases agree with TRBD2. After removal of 0 bases from V and 0 bases from J, the junction contained 5 bases not matched to a gene. This CDR3 region has 18 residues. CDR1 is MGHRA and CDR2 is YSYEKL in the germline V gene.

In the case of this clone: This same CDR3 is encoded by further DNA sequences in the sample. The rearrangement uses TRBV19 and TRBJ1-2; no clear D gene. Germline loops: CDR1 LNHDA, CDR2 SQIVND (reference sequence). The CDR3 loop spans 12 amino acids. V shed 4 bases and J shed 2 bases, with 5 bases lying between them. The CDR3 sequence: CASSTLNYGYTF. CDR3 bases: TGTGCCAGTAGTACACTAAACTATGGCTACACCTTC.

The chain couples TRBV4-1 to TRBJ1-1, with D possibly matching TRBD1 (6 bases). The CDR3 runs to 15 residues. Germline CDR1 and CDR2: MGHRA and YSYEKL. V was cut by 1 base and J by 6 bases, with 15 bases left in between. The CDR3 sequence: CASSQAGGLISEAFF. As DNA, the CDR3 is TGCGCCAGCAGCCAAGCGGGGGGGCTGATCTCTGAAGCTTTCTTT.

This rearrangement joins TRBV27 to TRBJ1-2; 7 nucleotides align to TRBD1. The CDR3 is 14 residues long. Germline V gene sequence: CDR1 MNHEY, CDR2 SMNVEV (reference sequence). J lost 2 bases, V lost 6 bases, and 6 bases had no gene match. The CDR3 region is CASSRQGPNYGYTF. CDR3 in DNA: TGTGCCAGCAGCCGACAGGGACCAAACTATGGCTACACCTTC.

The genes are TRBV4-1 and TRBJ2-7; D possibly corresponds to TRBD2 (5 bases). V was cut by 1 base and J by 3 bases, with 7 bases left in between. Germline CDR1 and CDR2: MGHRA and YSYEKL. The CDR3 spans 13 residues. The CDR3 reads CASSQVANYEQYF. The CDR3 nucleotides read TGCGCCAGCAGCCAAGTAGCGAACTACGAGCAGTACTTC.

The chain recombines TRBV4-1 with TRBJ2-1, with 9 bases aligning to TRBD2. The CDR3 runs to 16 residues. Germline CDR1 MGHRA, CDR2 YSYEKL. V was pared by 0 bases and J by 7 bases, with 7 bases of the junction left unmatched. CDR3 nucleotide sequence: TGCGCCAGCAGCCAAGATCGGCTAGCGGGGCAGAATGAGCAGTTCTTC. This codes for CASSQDRLAGQNEQFF.

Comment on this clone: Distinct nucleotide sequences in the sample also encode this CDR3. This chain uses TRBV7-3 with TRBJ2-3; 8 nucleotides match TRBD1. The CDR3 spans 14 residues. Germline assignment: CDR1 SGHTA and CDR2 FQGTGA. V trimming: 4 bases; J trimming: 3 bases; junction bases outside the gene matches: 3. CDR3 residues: CASSSGQGTDTQYF. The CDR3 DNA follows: TGTGCCAGCAGCTCAGGACAGGGAACAGATACGCAGTATTTT.

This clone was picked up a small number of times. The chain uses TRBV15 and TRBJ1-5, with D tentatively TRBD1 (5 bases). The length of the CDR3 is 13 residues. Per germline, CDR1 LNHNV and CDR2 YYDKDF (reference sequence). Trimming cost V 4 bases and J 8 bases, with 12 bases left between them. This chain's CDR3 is CATSNGGWEPQHF. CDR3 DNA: TGTGCCACCAGCAACGGGGGGTGGGAGCCCCAGCATTTT.

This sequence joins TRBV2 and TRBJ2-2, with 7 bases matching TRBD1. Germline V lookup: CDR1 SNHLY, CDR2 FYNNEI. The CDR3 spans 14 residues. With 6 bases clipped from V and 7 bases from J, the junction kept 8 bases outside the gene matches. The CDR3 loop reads CASSDDRVGGELFF. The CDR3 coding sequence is TGTGCCAGCAGCGATGACAGGGTAGGCGGGGAGCTGTTTTTT. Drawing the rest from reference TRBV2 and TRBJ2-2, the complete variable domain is EPEVTQTPSHQVTQMGQEVILRCVPISNHLYFYWYRQILGQKVEFLVSFYNNEISEKSEIFDDQFSVERPDGSNFTLKIRSTKLEDSAMYFCASSDDRVGGELFFGEGSRLTVL.

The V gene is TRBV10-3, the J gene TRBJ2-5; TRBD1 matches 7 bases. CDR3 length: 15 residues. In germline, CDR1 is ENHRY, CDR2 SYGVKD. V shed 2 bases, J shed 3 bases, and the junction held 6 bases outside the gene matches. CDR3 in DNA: TGTGCCATCAGTGAGGCTAGGACAGGAGAAGAGACCCAGTACTTC. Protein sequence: CAISEARTGEETQYF.

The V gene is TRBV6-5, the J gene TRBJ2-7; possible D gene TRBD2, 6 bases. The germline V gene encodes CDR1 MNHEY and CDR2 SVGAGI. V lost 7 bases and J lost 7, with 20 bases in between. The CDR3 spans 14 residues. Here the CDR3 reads CASTWARAGGEQYF. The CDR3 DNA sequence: TGTGCCAGCACTTGGGCCCGCGCCGGAGGGGAGCAGTACTTC.

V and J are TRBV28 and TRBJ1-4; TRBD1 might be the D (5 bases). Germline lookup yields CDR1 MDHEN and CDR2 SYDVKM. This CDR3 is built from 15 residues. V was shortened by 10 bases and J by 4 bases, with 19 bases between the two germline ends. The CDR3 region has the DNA TGTGCCACGGGGCAGGGACGGGACTATAATGAAAAACTGTTTTTT. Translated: CATGQGRDYNEKLFF. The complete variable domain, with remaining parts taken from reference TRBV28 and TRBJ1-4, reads DVKVTQSSRYLVKRTGEKVFLECVQDMDHENMFWYRQDPGLGLRLIYFSYDVKMKEKGDIPEGYSVSREKKERFSLILESASTNQTSMYLCATGQGRDYNEKLFFGSGTQLSVL.

CDR3 in DNA: TGTGCCAGCACTCTGGGACAGATCTATGGCTACACCTTC. Its translation: CASTLGQIYGYTF. The chain joins TRBV6-5 to TRBJ1-2; 7 bases fit TRBD1. Germline V gene data show CDR1 as MNHEY and CDR2 as SVGAGI. The CDR3 contains 13 residues. V shed 7 bases, J shed 4 bases, and the junction held 6 bases outside the gene matches.

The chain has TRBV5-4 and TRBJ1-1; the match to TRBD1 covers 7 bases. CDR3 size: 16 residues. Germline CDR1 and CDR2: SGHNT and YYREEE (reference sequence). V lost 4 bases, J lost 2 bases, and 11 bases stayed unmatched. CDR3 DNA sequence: TGTGCCAGCAGCGGACTCTCACAGGGGAGCAACACTGAAGCTTTCTTT. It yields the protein CASSGLSQGSNTEAFF.

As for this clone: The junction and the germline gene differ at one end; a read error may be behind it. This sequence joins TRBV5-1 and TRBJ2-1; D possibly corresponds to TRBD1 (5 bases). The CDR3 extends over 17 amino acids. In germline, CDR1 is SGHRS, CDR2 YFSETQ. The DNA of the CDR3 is TGCGCCAGCAACTTGTCCCCGGAGCAGGGTTACTACAATGAGCAGTTCTTC. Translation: CASNLSPEQGYYNEQFF.

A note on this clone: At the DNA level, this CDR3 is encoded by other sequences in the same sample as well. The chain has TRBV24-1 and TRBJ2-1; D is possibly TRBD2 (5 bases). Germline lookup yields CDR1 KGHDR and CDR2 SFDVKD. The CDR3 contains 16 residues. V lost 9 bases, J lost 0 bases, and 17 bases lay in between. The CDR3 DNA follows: TGTGCCACCGCCCCGGCGGGCCCTAGCTCCTACAATGAGCAGTTCTTC. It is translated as CATAPAGPSSYNEQFF.

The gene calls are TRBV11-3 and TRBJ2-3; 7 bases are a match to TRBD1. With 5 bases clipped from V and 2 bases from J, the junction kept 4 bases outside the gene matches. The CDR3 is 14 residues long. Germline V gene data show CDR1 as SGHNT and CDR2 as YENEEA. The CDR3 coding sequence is TGTGCCAGCAGCCCCCAGGGGGTCACAGATACGCAGTATTTT. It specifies CASSPQGVTDTQYF.

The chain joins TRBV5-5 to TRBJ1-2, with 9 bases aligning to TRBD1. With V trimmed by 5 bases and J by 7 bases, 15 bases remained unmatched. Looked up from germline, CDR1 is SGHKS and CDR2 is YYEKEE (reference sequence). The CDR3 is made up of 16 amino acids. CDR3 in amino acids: CASSYSGTGISSGYTF. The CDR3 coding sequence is TGTGCCAGCAGTTACTCCGGGACAGGGATAAGTAGTGGCTACACCTTC.

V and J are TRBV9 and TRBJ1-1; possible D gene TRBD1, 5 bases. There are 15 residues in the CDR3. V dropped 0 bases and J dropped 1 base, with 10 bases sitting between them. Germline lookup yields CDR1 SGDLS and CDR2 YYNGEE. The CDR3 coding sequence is TGTGCCAGCAGCGTAGCGGTGGGGGGGAACACTGAAGCTTTCTTT. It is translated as CASSVAVGGNTEAFF.

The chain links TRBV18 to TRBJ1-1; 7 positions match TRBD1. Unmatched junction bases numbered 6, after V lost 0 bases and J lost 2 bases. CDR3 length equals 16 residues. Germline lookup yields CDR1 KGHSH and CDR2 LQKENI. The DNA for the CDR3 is TGTGCCAGCTCACCACCGCAGGGGGTCCACAACACTGAAGCTTTCTTT. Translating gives CASSPPQGVHNTEAFF.

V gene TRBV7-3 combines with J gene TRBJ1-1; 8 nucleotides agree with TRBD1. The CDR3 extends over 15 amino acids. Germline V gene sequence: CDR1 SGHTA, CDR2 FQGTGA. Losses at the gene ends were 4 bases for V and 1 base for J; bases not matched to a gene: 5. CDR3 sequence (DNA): TGTGCCAGCAGCTCCTCAGGGGGCGCGAACACTGAAGCTTTCTTT. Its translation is CASSSSGGANTEAFF.

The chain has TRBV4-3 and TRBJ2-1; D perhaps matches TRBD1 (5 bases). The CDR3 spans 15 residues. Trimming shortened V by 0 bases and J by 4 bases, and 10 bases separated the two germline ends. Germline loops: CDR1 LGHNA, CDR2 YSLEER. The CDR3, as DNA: TGCGCCAGCAGCCAAGAAGGGGCGCCGTACAATGAGCAGTTCTTC. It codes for CASSQEGAPYNEQFF.

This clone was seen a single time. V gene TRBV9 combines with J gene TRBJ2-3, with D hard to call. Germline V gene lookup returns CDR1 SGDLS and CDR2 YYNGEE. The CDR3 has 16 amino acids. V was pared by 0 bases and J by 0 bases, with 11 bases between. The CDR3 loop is CASSVGRASSTDTQYF. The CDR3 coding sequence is TGTGCCAGCAGCGTAGGAAGAGCTTCGAGCACAGATACGCAGTATTTT.

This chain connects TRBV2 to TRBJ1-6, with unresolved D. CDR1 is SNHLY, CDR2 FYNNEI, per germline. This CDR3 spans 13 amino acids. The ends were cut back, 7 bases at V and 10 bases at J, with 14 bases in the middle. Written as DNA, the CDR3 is TGTGCCAGCATGCGAGGGATCTCCTCACCCCTCCACTTT. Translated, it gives CASMRGISSPLHF.